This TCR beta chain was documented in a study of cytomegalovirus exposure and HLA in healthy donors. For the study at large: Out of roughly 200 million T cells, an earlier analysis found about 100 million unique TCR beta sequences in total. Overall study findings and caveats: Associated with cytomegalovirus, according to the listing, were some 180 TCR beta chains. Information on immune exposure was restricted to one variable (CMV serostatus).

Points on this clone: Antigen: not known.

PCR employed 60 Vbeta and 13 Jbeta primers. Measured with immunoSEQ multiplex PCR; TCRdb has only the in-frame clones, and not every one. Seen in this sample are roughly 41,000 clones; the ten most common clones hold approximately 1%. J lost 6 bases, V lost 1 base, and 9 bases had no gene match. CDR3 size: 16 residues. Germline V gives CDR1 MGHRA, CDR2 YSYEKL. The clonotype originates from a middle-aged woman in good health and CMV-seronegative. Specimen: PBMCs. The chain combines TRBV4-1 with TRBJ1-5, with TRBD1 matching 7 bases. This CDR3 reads CASSQGVTGLGQPQHF. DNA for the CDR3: TGCGCCAGCAGCCAAGGCGTGACAGGGCTAGGTCAGCCCCAGCATTTT.